The entry below gives a single T cell receptor (beta chain) sequence along with its context. The sample belongs to a study of shared clonotypes between healthy human individuals. The CDR3 runs 13 residues. The V and J ends lost 2 bases and 6 bases respectively, with 10 bases between them. Germline V gene data show CDR1 as MDHEN and CDR2 as SYDVKM. Assay used: immunoSEQ multiplex PCR; TCRdb lists only in-frame clones, some missing. This sample carries 180,000 or so clones, 85% to 95% of them seen once, and the ten largest clones take more than 0.06%. None of the donors, who were healthy HIV-negative adults, had recently had acute infections or vaccinations.

The sample comprised naive CD4+ T cells sorted from blood. The subset: CD45RA+ positively selected. The sequence was obtained from a woman aged 25 to 45 in good health. This sequence joins TRBV28 and TRBJ2-5; the D gene is possibly TRBD2 (5 bases). DNA for the CDR3: TGTGCCAGCAGTTTACGTGGGAGTAAGACCCAGTACTTC. It specifies CASSLRGSKTQYF.